One T cell receptor (beta chain) is described in this entry. Method: immunoSEQ multiplex PCR; TCRdb's copy keeps in-frame clones and lacks some. The sample holds under 300,000 clones; approximately 82% are singletons and the top ten take around 3.5%. The sample is drawn from a study of blood T cell repertoires in COVID-19. The germline CDR1 and CDR2 sequences are SGHNT and YYREEE (reference sequence). The CDR3 extends over 16 amino acids. The V gene end was trimmed by 2 bases and the J gene end by 8 bases; junction bases not matched to a gene: 10. The chain is built from TRBV5-4 and TRBJ2-1; 10 nucleotides align to TRBD2. The receptor was derived from a woman between 18 and 30 years old with acute or convalescent COVID-19. Sequencing was carried out using peripheral blood. CDR3 bases: TGTGCCAGCAGCTTCCGGAGGGCTAGCGGGGGAGATGAGCAGTTCTTC. It codes for CASSFRRASGGDEQFF.